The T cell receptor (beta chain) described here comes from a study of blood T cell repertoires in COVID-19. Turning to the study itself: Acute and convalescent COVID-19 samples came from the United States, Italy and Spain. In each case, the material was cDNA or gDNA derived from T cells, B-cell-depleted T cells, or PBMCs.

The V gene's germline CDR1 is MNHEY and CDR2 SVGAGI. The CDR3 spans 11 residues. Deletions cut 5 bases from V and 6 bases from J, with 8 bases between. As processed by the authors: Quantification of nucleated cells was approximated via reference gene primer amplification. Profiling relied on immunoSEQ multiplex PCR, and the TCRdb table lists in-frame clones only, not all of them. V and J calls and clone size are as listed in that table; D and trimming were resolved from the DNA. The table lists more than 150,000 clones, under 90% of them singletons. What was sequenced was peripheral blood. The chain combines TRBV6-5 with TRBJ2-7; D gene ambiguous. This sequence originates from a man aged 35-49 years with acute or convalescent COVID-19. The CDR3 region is CASSRRGEQYF. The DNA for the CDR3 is TGTGCCAGCAGTCGGCGCGGCGAGCAGTACTTC.